This T cell receptor beta chain was obtained from a study of blood T cell repertoires in COVID-19. The assay was immunoSEQ multiplex PCR, and TCRdb's table has in-frame clones only and misses some. The repertoire holds some 270,000 clones, with 80% to 90% as singletons. Germline CDR1 LGHDT, CDR2 YNNKEL (reference sequence). V shed 4 bases, J shed 1 base, and the junction held 5 bases outside the gene matches. The CDR3 has 16 residues. This clone has only one observation. The TCR comes from a young woman who had recovered from COVID-19. Sample: PBMCs or T cells enriched from blood (not recorded which). V and J are TRBV3-1 (or the pseudogene TRBV3-2) and TRBJ2-5, with 11 nucleotides matching TRBD2. CDR3 loop: CASSPGLAELQETQYF. In DNA form, the CDR3 reads TGTGCCAGCAGCCCGGGACTAGCGGAACTCCAAGAGACCCAGTACTTC.